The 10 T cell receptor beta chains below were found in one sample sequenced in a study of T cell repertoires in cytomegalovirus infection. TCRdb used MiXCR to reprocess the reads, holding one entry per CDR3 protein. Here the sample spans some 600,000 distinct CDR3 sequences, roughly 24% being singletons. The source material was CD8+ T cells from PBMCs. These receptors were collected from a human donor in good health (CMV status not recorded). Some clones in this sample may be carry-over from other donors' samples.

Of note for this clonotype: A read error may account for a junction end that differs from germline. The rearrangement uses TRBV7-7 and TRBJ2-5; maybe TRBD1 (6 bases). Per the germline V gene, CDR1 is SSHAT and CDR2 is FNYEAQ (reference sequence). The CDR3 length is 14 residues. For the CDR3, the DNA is TGTGCTAGCAGCTCCGAGGGGGTAAAAGAGACCCAGTACTTC. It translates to CASSSEGVKETQYF.

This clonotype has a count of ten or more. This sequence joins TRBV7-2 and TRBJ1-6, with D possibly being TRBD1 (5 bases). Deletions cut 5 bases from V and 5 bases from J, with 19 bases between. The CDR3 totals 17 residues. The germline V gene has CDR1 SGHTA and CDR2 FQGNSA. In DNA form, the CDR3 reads TGTGCCAGCAGCATACCTGGGGGGTTTATCAATAATTCACCCCTCCACTTT. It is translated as CASSIPGGFINNSPLHF.

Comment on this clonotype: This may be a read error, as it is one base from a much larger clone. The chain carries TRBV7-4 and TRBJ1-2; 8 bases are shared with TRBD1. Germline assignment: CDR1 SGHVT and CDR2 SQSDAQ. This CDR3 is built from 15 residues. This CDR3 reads CANSFRQGSNYGYTF. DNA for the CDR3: TGTGCCAACAGCTTCCGACAGGGGTCCAACTATGGCTACACCTTC.

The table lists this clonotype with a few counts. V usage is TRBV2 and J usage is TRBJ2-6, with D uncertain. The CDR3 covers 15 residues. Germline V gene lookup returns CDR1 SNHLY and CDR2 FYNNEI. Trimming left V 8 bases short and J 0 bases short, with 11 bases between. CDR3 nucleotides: TGTGCCAGCTATCTCTCAATCTCTGGGGCCAACGTCCTGACTTTC. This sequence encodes CASYLSISGANVLTF.

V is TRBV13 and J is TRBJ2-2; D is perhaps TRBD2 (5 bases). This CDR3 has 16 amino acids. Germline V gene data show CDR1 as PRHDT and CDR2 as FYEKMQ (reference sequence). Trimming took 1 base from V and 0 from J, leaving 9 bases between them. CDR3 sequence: CASSLVPGTNTGELFF. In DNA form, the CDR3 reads TGTGCCAGCAGCTTAGTTCCGGGGACGAACACCGGGGAGCTGTTTTTT.

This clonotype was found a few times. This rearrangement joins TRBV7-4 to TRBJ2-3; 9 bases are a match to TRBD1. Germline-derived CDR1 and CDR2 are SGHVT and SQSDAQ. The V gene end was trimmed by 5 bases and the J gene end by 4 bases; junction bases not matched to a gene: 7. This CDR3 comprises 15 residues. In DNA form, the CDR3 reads TGTGCCAGCAGCCCCCCGGACAGGGGTTCAGATACGCAGTATTTT. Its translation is CASSPPDRGSDTQYF. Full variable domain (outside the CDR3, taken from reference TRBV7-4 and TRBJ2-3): GAGVSQSPRYKVAKRGRDVALRCDSISGHVTLYWYRQTLGQGSEVLTYSQSDAQRDKSGRPSGRFSAERPERSVSTLKIQRTEQGDSAVYLCASSPPDRGSDTQYFGPGTRLTVL.

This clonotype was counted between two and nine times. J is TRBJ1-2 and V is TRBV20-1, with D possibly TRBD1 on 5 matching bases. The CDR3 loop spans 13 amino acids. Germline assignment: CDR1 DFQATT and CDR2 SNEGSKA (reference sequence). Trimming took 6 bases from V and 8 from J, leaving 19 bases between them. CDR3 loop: CSATNRGESGYTF. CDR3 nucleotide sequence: TGCAGTGCAACGAATCGGGGGGAAAGCGGCTACACCTTC.

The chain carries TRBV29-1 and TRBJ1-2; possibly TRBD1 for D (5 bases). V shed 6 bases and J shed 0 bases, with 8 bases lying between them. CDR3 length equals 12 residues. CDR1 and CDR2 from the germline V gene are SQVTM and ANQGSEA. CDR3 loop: CSVETANYGYTF. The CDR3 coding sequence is TGCAGCGTCGAGACAGCTAACTATGGCTACACCTTC.

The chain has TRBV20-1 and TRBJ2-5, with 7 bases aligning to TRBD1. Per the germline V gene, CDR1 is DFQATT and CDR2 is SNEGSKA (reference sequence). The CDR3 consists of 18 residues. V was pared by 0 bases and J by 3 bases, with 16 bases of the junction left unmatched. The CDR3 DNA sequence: TGCAGTGCTAGAGATCGGGGACAGACATATATCCCCAAAGAGACCCAGTACTTC. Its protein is CSARDRGQTYIPKETQYF.

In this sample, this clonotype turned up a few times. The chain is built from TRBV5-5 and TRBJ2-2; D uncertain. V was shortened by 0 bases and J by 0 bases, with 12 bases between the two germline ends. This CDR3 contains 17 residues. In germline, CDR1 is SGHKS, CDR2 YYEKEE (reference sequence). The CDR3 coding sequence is TGTGCCAGCAGCTTGGATGGCAGTAACGCGAACACCGGGGAGCTGTTTTTT. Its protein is CASSLDGSNANTGELFF.